The rows below give T cell receptor beta chains drawn from one sample of a study of blood T cell repertoires in COVID-19. Here immunoSEQ multiplex PCR was the method, and the copy in TCRdb shows in-frame clones only, minus some. The table shows a few hundred thousand clones, with around nine tenths occurring only once. The sequenced sample consisted of PBMCs or T cells enriched from blood (not recorded which). Every receptor here comes from a woman aged 60-75 years in a cohort exposed to, infected with or recovered from COVID-19 (not recorded which). The CDR3 runs from the conserved cysteine through the conserved F or W. Fields, in order: V gene, J gene, CDR3 protein.

v_call: TRBV15; j_call: TRBJ2-1; cdr3_aa: CATSRNRIEDEQFF
v_call: TRBV4-1; j_call: TRBJ2-1; cdr3_aa: CASSQGSGRATEQFF
v_call: TRBV28; j_call: TRBJ2-3; cdr3_aa: CASSLSQVYTQYF
v_call: TRBV27; j_call: TRBJ2-1; cdr3_aa: CASSLSGSEGYNEQFF
v_call: TRBV28; j_call: TRBJ2-2; cdr3_aa: CASRRSGSTNTGELFF
v_call: TRBV9; j_call: TRBJ2-1; cdr3_aa: CASSVSTPSGRDKRSNEQFF
v_call: TRBV28; j_call: TRBJ2-5; cdr3_aa: CASSLQETQYF
v_call: TRBV3-1/TRBV3-2; j_call: TRBJ2-3; cdr3_aa: CASSRGTDTQYF
v_call: TRBV7-2; j_call: TRBJ1-3; cdr3_aa: CASSLRGQSSGNTIYF
v_call: TRBV7-2; j_call: TRBJ1-5; cdr3_aa: CASSLRTGSYQPQHF
v_call: TRBV28; j_call: TRBJ2-7; cdr3_aa: CASSRAGGPRYEQYF
v_call: TRBV7-9; j_call: TRBJ1-2; cdr3_aa: CASSPKLGGYTF
v_call: TRBV12-3/TRBV12-4; j_call: TRBJ2-1; cdr3_aa: CASSPPAGEQFF
v_call: TRBV28; j_call: TRBJ2-3; cdr3_aa: CASKAGGSTDTQYF
v_call: TRBV19; j_call: TRBJ1-5; cdr3_aa: CASSIGVSQPQHF
v_call: TRBV4-1; j_call: TRBJ1-2; cdr3_aa: CASSQDQGADYGYTF
v_call: TRBV28; j_call: TRBJ1-2; cdr3_aa: CASSLDRTTFYGYTF
v_call: TRBV2; j_call: TRBJ2-7; cdr3_aa: CASSEGASGDYEQYF
v_call: TRBV15; j_call: TRBJ2-3; cdr3_aa: CATSRANDGREATDTQYF
v_call: TRBV7-9; j_call: TRBJ2-2; cdr3_aa: CASSLAGPNTGELFF
v_call: TRBV20-1; j_call: TRBJ1-4; cdr3_aa: CSASRGITNEKLFF
v_call: TRBV28; j_call: TRBJ2-5; cdr3_aa: CASSLLAGFGETQYF
v_call: TRBV4-3; j_call: TRBJ2-7; cdr3_aa: CASSQESSAGPGYYEQYF
v_call: TRBV9; j_call: TRBJ2-3; cdr3_aa: CASSVGPPDSLPGVTQYF
v_call: TRBV3-1/TRBV3-2; j_call: TRBJ1-1; cdr3_aa: CASSPDTSEAFF
v_call: TRBV28; j_call: TRBJ2-7; cdr3_aa: CASESAAAGKVSYEQYF
v_call: TRBV29-1; j_call: TRBJ2-2; cdr3_aa: CSVKQGLNTGELFF
v_call: TRBV18; j_call: TRBJ2-7; cdr3_aa: CASSPMGLALGEQYF
v_call: TRBV28; j_call: TRBJ2-7; cdr3_aa: CASSTTSYEQYF
v_call: TRBV6-5; j_call: TRBJ2-2; cdr3_aa: CASSYGGSGTGELFF
v_call: TRBV2; j_call: TRBJ1-2; cdr3_aa: CASTLDRGSYGYTF
v_call: TRBV6-4; j_call: TRBJ2-3; cdr3_aa: CASSDSASGGGTDTQYF
v_call: TRBV13; j_call: TRBJ2-7; cdr3_aa: CASSPRLGSEMPDYEQYF
v_call: TRBV3-1/TRBV3-2; j_call: TRBJ2-1; cdr3_aa: CASSQDVGTGLSYNEQFF
v_call: TRBV28; j_call: TRBJ2-1; cdr3_aa: CASTGTLYNEQFF
v_call: TRBV11-2; j_call: TRBJ2-7; cdr3_aa: CASSSYRGQTYEQYF
v_call: TRBV30; j_call: TRBJ2-4; cdr3_aa: CAWGQGRGKNIQYF
v_call: TRBV19; j_call: TRBJ2-1; cdr3_aa: CASRGSPISSYNEQFF
v_call: TRBV19; j_call: TRBJ2-7; cdr3_aa: CASSIDSGRDYEQYF
v_call: TRBV27; j_call: TRBJ2-1; cdr3_aa: CASSPQTGGFNEQFF
v_call: TRBV9; j_call: TRBJ2-7; cdr3_aa: CASSPGLGAYEQYF
v_call: TRBV29-1; j_call: TRBJ1-1; cdr3_aa: CSARTGVNTEAFF
v_call: TRBV4-1; j_call: TRBJ2-5; cdr3_aa: CASSQSDRGQETQYF